The sequence of this TCR beta chain was determined in a study of beta chain features in type 1 diabetes. General study points: For Type 1 diabetes patients, all four CD4+ subsets carried TCRB CDR3s that were moderately but significantly shorter. Patients' naive, central memory and regulatory TCRB repertoires appeared more alike than those of healthy donors.

CDR3 length: 15 amino acids. V was clipped by 0 bases and J by 6 bases, with 12 bases between them. Germline V gene data show CDR1 as LNHNV and CDR2 as YYDKDF (reference sequence). The authors reverse transcribed all of the isolated RNA, so sequencing captured expressed TCRB transcripts. Profiled with immunoSEQ multiplex PCR; TCRdb holds only in-frame clones, not every one. The sample shows 160,000 or so clones, around 10% of them seen only once. To note about this clone: The antigen is unknown.

The sequence came from a man aged 18-30 years in good health. The rearrangement links TRBV15 to TRBJ1-5, with D possibly being TRBD1 (6 bases). Specimen: central memory CD4+ T cells from blood. The CDR3 region has the DNA TGTGCCACCAGCAGAGAGGGCAGGGGTAGTCAGCCCCAGCATTTT. As protein: CATSREGRGSQPQHF.